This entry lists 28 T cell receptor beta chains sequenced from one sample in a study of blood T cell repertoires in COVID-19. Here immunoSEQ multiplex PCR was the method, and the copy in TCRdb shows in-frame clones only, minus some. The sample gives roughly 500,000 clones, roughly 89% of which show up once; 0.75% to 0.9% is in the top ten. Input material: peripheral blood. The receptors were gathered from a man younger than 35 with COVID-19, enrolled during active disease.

DNA of the CDR3: TGTGCCAGCGTCGGGGTCCACAATGAGCAGTTCTTC. Its translation: CASVGVHNEQFF. V is TRBV6-6 and J is TRBJ2-1; tentatively, D is TRBD2 (5 bases). Germline V CDR1 and CDR2: MNHNY, SVGAGI (reference sequence). Trimming left V 8 bases short and J 5 bases short, with 10 bases between. The CDR3 extends over 12 amino acids.

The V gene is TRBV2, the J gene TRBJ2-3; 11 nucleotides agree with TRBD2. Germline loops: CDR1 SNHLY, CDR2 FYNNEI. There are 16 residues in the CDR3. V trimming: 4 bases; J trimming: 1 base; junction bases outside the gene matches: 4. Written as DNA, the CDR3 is TGTGCCAGCAGTGTAGCGGGGGGGATCCGCACAGATACGCAGTATTTT. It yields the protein CASSVAGGIRTDTQYF. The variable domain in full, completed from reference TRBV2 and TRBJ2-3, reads EPEVTQTPSHQVTQMGQEVILRCVPISNHLYFYWYRQILGQKVEFLVSFYNNEISEKSEIFDDQFSVERPDGSNFTLKIRSTKLEDSAMYFCASSVAGGIRTDTQYFGPGTRLTVL.

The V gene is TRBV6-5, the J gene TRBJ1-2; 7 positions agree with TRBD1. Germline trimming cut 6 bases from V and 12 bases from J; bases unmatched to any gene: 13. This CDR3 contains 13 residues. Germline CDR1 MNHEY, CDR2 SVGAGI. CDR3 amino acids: CASSRQGGQVNTF. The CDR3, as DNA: TGTGCCAGCAGCCGACAGGGCGGTCAGGTTAACACCTTC.

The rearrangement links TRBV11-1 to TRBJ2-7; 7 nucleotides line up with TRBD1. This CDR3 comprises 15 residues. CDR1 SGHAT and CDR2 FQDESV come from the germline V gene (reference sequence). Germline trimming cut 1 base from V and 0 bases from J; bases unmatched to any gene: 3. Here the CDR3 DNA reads TGTGCCAGCAGCTTAGAGGGACAGAGCTCCTACGAGCAGTACTTC. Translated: CASSLEGQSSYEQYF. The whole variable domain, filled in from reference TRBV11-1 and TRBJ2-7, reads EAEVAQSPRYKITEKSQAVAFWCDPISGHATLYWYRQILGQGPELLVQFQDESVVDDSQLPKDRFSAERLKGVDSTLKIQPAELGDSAMYLCASSLEGQSSYEQYFGPGTRLTVT.

The CDR3 DNA reads TGTGCCAGCAGTGAAAGCGGACCGAATCAGCCCCAGCATTTT. Its protein is CASSESGPNQPQHF. The chain carries TRBV6-1 and TRBJ1-5; D remains ambiguous. The CDR3 has 14 amino acids. Deletions cut 2 bases from V and 4 bases from J, with 9 bases between. Germline V lookup: CDR1 MNHNS, CDR2 SASEGT.

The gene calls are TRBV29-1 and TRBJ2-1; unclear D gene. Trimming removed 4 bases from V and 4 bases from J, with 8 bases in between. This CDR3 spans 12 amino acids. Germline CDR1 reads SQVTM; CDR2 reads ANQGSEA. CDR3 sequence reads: CSVVYGYNEQFF. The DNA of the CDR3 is TGCAGCGTTGTTTACGGTTACAATGAGCAGTTCTTC.

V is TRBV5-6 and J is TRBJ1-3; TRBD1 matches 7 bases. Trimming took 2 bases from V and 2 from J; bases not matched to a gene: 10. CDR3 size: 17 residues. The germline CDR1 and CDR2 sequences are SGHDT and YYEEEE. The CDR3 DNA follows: TGTGCCAGCAGCTTAAACAGGGGTACGGGTACTGGAAACACCATATATTTT. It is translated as CASSLNRGTGTGNTIYF.

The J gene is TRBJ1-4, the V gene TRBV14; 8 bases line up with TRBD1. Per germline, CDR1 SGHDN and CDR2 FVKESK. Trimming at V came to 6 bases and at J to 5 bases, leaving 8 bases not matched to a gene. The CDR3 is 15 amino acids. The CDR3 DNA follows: TGTGCCAGCAGTAAAACCCAGGGGGCAAATGAAAAACTGTTTTTT. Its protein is CASSKTQGANEKLFF.

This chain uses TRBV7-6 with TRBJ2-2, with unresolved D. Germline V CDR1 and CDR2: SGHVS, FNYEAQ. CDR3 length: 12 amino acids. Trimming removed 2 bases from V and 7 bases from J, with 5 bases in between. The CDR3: CASSLSIGELFF. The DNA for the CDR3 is TGTGCCAGCAGCTTATCAATCGGGGAGCTGTTTTTT.

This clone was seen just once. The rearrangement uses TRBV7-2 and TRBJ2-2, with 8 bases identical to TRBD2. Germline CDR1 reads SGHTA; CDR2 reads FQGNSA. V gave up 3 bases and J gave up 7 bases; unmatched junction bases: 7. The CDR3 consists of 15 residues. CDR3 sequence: CASSFITAGGGELFF. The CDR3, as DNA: TGTGCCAGCAGCTTTATAACGGCGGGGGGCGGGGAGCTGTTTTTT. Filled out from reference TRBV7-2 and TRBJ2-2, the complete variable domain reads GAGVSQSPSNKVTEKGKDVELRCDPISGHTALYWYRQSLGQGLEFLIYFQGNSAPDKSGLPSDRFSAERTGGSVSTLTIQRTQQEDSAVYLCASSFITAGGGELFFGEGSRLTVL.

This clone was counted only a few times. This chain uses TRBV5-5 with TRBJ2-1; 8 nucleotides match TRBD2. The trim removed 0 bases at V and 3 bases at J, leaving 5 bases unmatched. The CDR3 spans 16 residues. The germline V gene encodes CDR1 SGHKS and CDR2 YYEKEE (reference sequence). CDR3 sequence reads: CASSLVWRGVYNEQFF. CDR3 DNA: TGTGCCAGCAGCTTGGTTTGGCGGGGGGTCTACAATGAGCAGTTCTTC.

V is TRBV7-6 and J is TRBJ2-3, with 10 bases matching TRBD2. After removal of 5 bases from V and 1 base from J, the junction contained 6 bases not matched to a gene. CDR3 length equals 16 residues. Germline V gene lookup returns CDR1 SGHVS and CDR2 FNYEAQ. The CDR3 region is CASSPIAGGGTDTQYF. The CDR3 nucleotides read TGTGCCAGCAGCCCTATAGCGGGAGGCGGCACAGATACGCAGTATTTT.

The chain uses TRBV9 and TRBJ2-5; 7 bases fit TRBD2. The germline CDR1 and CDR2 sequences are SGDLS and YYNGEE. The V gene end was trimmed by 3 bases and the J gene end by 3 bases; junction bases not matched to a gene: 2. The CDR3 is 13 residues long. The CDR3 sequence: CASSGAGKETQYF. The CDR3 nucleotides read TGTGCCAGCAGCGGAGCGGGAAAAGAGACCCAGTACTTC.

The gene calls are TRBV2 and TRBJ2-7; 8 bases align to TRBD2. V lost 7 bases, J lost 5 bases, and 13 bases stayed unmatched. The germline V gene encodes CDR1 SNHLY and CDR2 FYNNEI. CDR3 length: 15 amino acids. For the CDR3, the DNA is TGTGCCAGCATTCCGGGAGGGCCTTCCATCCACGAGCAGTACTTC. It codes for CASIPGGPSIHEQYF.

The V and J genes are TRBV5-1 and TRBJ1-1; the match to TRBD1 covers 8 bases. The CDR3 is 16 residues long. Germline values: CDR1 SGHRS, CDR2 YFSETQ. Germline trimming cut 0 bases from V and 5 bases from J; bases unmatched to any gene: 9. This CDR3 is CASSLGPQGAGTEAFF. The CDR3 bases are TGCGCCAGCAGCTTGGGGCCCCAGGGGGCTGGAACTGAAGCTTTCTTT.

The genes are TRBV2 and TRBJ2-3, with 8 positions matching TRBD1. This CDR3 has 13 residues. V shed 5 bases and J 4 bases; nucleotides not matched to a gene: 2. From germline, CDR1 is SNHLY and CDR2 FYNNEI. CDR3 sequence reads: CASSPDRADTQYF. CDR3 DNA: TGTGCCAGCAGTCCGGACAGGGCAGATACGCAGTATTTT.

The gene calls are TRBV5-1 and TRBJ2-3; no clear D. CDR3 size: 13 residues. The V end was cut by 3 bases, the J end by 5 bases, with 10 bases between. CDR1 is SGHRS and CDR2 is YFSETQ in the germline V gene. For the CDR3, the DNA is TGCGCCAGCAGCTCTCGGGTCGGAGATACGCAGTATTTT. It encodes CASSSRVGDTQYF.

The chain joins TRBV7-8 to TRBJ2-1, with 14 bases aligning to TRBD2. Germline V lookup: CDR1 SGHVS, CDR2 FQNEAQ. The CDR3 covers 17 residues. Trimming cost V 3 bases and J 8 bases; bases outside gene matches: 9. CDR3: CASSFRGLAGAPHEQFF. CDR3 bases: TGTGCCAGCAGCTTTAGGGGACTAGCGGGAGCGCCCCATGAGCAGTTCTTC.

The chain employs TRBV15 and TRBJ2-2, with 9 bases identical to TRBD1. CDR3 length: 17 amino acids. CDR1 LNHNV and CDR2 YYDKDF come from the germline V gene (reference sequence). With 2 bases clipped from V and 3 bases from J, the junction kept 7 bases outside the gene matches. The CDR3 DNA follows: TGTGCCACCAGCAGACAAATCGGGACAGGGTACACCGGGGAGCTGTTTTTT. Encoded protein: CATSRQIGTGYTGELFF. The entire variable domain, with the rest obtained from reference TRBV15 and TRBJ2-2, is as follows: DAMVIQNPRYQVTQFGKPVTLSCSQTLNHNVMYWYQQKSSQAPKLLFHYYDKDFNNEADTPDNFQSRRPNTSFCFLDIRSPGLGDTAMYLCATSRQIGTGYTGELFFGEGSRLTVL.

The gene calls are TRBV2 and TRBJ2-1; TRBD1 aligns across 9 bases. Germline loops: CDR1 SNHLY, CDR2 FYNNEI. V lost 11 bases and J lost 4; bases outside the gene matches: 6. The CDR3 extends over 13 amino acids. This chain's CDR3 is CAGRTGAYNEQFF. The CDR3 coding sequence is TGTGCCGGGCGGACAGGGGCATACAATGAGCAGTTCTTC.

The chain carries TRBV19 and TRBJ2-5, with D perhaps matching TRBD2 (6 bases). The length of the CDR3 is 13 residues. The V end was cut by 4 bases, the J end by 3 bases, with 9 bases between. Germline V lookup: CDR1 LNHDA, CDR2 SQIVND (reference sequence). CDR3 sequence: CASSRLDEETQYF. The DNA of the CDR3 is TGTGCCAGTAGTAGACTAGATGAAGAGACCCAGTACTTC.

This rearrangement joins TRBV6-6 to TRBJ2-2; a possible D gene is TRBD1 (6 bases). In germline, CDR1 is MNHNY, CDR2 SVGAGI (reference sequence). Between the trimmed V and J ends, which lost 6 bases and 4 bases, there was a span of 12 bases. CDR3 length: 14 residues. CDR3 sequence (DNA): TGTGCCAGCAGCGACAGGTTCGCCACCGGGGAGCTGTTTTTT. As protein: CASSDRFATGELFF.

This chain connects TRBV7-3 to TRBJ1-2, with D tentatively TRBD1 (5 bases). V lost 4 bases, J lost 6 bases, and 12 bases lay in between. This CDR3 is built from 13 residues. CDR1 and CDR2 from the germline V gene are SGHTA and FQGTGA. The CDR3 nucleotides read TGTGCCAGCAGCTCCCAGGGAACTCATGGCTACACCTTC. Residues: CASSSQGTHGYTF.

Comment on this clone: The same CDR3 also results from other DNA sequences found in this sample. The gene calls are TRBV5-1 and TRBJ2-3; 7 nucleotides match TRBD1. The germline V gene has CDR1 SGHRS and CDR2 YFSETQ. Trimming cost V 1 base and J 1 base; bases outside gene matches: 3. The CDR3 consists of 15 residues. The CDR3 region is CASSLLGQGTDTQYF. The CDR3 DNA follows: TGCGCCAGCAGCTTGTTAGGACAGGGCACAGATACGCAGTATTTT.

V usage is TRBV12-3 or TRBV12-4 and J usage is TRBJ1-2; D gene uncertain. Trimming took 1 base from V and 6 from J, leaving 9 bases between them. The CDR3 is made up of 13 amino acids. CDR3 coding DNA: TGTGCCAGCAGTTTAGGGCAGAGGGATGGCTACACCTTC. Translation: CASSLGQRDGYTF.

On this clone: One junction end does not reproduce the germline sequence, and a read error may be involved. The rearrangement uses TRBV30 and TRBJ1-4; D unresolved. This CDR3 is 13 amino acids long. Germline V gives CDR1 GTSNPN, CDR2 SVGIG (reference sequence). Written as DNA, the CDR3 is TGTGCCTGGAGCGGATCTACTATTGAAAAACTGTTTTTT. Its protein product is CAWSGSTIEKLFF.

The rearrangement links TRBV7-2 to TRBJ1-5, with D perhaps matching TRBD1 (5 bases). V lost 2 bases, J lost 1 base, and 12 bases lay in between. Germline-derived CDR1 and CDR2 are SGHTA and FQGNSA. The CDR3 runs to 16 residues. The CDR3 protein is CASSLLGGTSNQPQHF. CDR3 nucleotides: TGTGCCAGCAGCTTACTGGGGGGAACCAGCAATCAGCCCCAGCATTTT.

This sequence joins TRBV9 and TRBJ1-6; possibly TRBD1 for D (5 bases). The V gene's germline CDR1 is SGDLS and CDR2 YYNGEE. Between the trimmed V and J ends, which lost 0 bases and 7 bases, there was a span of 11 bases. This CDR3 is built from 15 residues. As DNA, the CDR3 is TGTGCCAGCAGCGTAGACGGCAGGGCCAATTCACCCCTCCACTTT. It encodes CASSVDGRANSPLHF.